This TCR beta chain derives from a study of shared clonotypes between healthy human individuals. Study details: Donor composition was a couple of women and three men, aged 18 to 49.

Using immunoSEQ multiplex PCR, the repertoire was profiled, and TCRdb retains in-frame clones only, with some absent. This table has 2 million to 2.5 million clones, just over 90% appearing once. The CDR3 is made up of 14 amino acids. Trimming left V 1 base short and J 8 bases short, with 15 bases between. Germline loops: CDR1 SGHRS, CDR2 YFSETQ. A split of CD4+ cells into CD45RA+ naive and CD45RA-negative memory subsets was performed. The chain combines TRBV5-1 with TRBJ1-2, with TRBD1 as a possible D gene (5 bases). Input material: naive CD4+ T cells from PBMCs. Subset given: CD45RA+ positively selected. The origin of this receptor is a man in his late teens or twenties in good health. Some clones in this sample may be carry-over from other donors' samples. This chain's CDR3 is CASSLTLAGKGYTF. The CDR3 bases are TGCGCCAGCAGCTTGACGTTGGCAGGGAAAGGCTACACCTTC.